A selection of T cell receptor beta chains follows, all from one sample in a study of early stage breast cancer tumors. Libraries were prepared by immunoSEQ multiplex PCR; TCRdb keeps only in-frame clonotypes and omits some of them. The data show about 50,000 clones, roughly 84% seen once. The sample consisted of blood. The receptors were sampled from a person aged 50-59 years with breast cancer. Each CDR3 is given with its conserved first and last residue. A D gene is named only where the DNA matches it firmly. Rows may omit the clone size; those that give it use once, few, many or a size class.

d_call	clone_size	v_call	j_call	cdr3_nt	cdr3_aa
TRBD1	NA	TRBV6-5	TRBJ1-1	TGTGCCAGCAGAGAACAGGGGGAATGGACTGAAGCTTTCTTT	CASREQGEWTEAFF
NA	NA	TRBV19	TRBJ1-2	TGTGCCAGTAGTATAGATCGGGAATTCAACTATGGCTACACCTTC	CASSIDREFNYGYTF
TRBD2	NA	TRBV5-1	TRBJ2-3	TGCGCCAGCAGCTTGCAGCGGGGGGGCGGAGATACGCAGTATTTT	CASSLQRGGGDTQYF
NA	NA	TRBV4-1	TRBJ2-7	TGCGCCAGCAGCCAAGATTGGGGGGCGTCCTACGAGCAGTACTTC	CASSQDWGASYEQYF
NA	NA	TRBV28	TRBJ1-1	TGTGCCAGCAGTTTATCGGGACTACAAGGGATGAACACTGAAGCTTTCTTT	CASSLSGLQGMNTEAFF
NA	once	TRBV28	TRBJ2-3	TGTGCCAGCAGGCCTCGTACTAGCACAGATACGCAGTATTTT	CASRPRTSTDTQYF
NA	NA	TRBV6-6	TRBJ1-6	TGTGCCAGCAGCCACAGGGTCAATTCACCCCTCCACTTT	CASSHRVNSPLHF
TRBD2	once	TRBV5-6	TRBJ2-2	TGTGCCAGCAGCCGCGGGGGAGGAAGGAACACCGGGGAGCTGTTTTTT	CASSRGGGRNTGELFF
TRBD2	NA	TRBV19	TRBJ2-3	TGTGCCAGTAGTAGAGTTGGACTAGCCGGTGATACGCAGTATTTT	CASSRVGLAGDTQYF
TRBD1	once	TRBV18	TRBJ2-2	TGTGCCAGCTCAAACAGAGGGACAGAGATGCCTGGGGAGCTGTTTTTT	CASSNRGTEMPGELFF
NA	NA	TRBV11-2	TRBJ2-1	TGTGCCAGCAGCCCTTTGAGCGGGTTGCAGTTCTTC	CASSPLSGLQFF
NA	NA	TRBV5-1	TRBJ2-2	TGCGCCAGCAGCTTGGCCTCGTGGGCCGGGGGCGGGGAGCTGTTTTTT	CASSLASWAGGGELFF
NA	few	TRBV5-6	TRBJ1-3	TGTGCCAGCAGCTTGGCGGGGTTCGATGAGCACACCATATATTTT	CASSLAGFDEHTIYF
TRBD2	NA	TRBV6-6	TRBJ2-3	TGTGCCAGCAAACCGAGAGCGGGAGTAAGCACAGATACGCAGTATTTT	CASKPRAGVSTDTQYF
NA	once	TRBV28	TRBJ2-1	TGTGCCAGCAGTTTTACGGGGGCCTTTAGGAATGAGCAGTTCTTC	CASSFTGAFRNEQFF
NA	NA	TRBV27	TRBJ2-2	TGTGCCAGCAGTTTTCCCCCAGGGACCGGGGAGCTGTTTTTT	CASSFPPGTGELFF
NA	NA	TRBV4-3	TRBJ2-7	TGCGCCAGCAGCCAAGGAGACAACTCCTACGAGCAGTACTTC	CASSQGDNSYEQYF
TRBD1	NA	TRBV29-1	TRBJ1-4	TGCAGCGCCGGGCCACTGACGGGACAGGGGATTGAAAAACTGTTTTTT	CSAGPLTGQGIEKLFF
TRBD1	once	TRBV27	TRBJ2-5	TGTGCCAGCAGCCCCAACCTACAGGGGATTGAGACCCAGTACTTC	CASSPNLQGIETQYF
NA	few	TRBV5-1	TRBJ2-2	TGCGCCAGCAGCTTTGAGAACACCGGGGAGCTGTTTTTT	CASSFENTGELFF
NA	few	TRBV29-1	TRBJ2-3	TGCAGCGTTCGGACAGCTACTAGCACAGATACGCAGTATTTT	CSVRTATSTDTQYF
NA	NA	TRBV5-1	TRBJ1-3	TGCGCCAGCAGCTTGGCTGATCCGGGGGTCTCTGGAAACACCATATATTTT	CASSLADPGVSGNTIYF
NA	NA	TRBV19	TRBJ1-4	TGTGCCAGTAGTACCGGACTCGCAACTAATGAAAAACTGTTTTTT	CASSTGLATNEKLFF
NA	NA	TRBV2	TRBJ2-7	TGTGCCAGCAGTGGGGACTGGAACTCCTACGAGCAGTACTTC	CASSGDWNSYEQYF
NA	few	TRBV19	TRBJ1-6	TGTGCCAGTAGTTTTACAGGGAACTCACCCCTCCACTTT	CASSFTGNSPLHF
TRBD2	NA	TRBV5-1	TRBJ2-2	TGCGCCAGCAGCTCTCGACTAGCGGGGGCCTCACACACCGGGGAGCTGTTTTTT	CASSSRLAGASHTGELFF
NA	NA	TRBV7-9	TRBJ2-1	TGTGCCAGCAGCATATACAATGAGCAGTTCTTC	CASSIYNEQFF
TRBD1	NA	TRBV25-1	TRBJ1-1	TGTGCCAGCAGTACCGCAGGGGGCACTGAAGCTTTCTTT	CASSTAGGTEAFF
NA	NA	TRBV5-1	TRBJ2-5	TGCGCCAGCAGCACGGGGGGGCTAGGACAGGGAAAAGAGACCCAGTACTTC	CASSTGGLGQGKETQYF
NA	NA	TRBV2	TRBJ1-2	TGTGCCAGCAGTGAAGGGCTAGGGAAGTGGGCCCCAAACTATGGCTACACCTTC	CASSEGLGKWAPNYGYTF
TRBD1	NA	TRBV2	TRBJ1-1	TGTGCCAGCAGTGAAAGGGACAGGGGTCGGGACACTGAAGCTTTCTTT	CASSERDRGRDTEAFF
NA	NA	TRBV19	TRBJ2-1	TGTGCCAGTAGGCCCGTGGGGACACCCTACAATGAGCAGTTCTTC	CASRPVGTPYNEQFF
NA	NA	TRBV7-2	TRBJ1-4	TGTGCCAGCAGCGTAATGGGGGGAATTAATGAAAAACTGTTTTTT	CASSVMGGINEKLFF
NA	NA	TRBV11-2	TRBJ1-4	TGTGCCAGCAGCTTAGTCTGGACAGATAATGAAAAACTGTTTTTT	CASSLVWTDNEKLFF
NA	NA	TRBV21-1	TRBJ2-7	TGTGCCAGCAGCAAAGCTGGGGACAGGGTGTACGAGCAGTACTTC	CASSKAGDRVYEQYF
NA	NA	TRBV6-1	TRBJ1-1	TGTGCCAGCAGTGAAGCCGCCAGGGGTTGGAGCACTGAAGCTTTCTTT	CASSEAARGWSTEAFF
NA	NA	TRBV4-3	TRBJ1-1	TGCGCCAGCAGCCAAGATTTCCTGGGGGGCGGAACTGAAGCTTTCTTT	CASSQDFLGGGTEAFF
NA	NA	TRBV27	TRBJ1-1	TGTGCCAGCAGTTTAGAGAGTCACACTGAAGCTTTCTTT	CASSLESHTEAFF
NA	few	TRBV18	TRBJ2-2	TGTGCCAGCTCACCACCGTCGAACACCGGGGAGCTGTTTTTT	CASSPPSNTGELFF